The 13 T cell receptor beta chains in this list originate from one sample, sequenced in a study of cytomegalovirus exposure and HLA in healthy donors. The PCR contained 60 Vbeta and 13 Jbeta primers. Assay used: immunoSEQ multiplex PCR; TCRdb lists only in-frame clones, some missing. The sample includes more than 95,000 clones, around 64% seen only once; the top ten take around 3.5%. The sequencing input was PBMCs. All receptors derive from a man in his 60s in good health and CMV-seronegative.

The rearrangement uses TRBV6-5 and TRBJ1-2; tentative D call: TRBD1 (5 bases). Trimming took 5 bases from V and 4 from J, leaving 14 bases between them. There are 14 residues in the CDR3. Germline assignment: CDR1 MNHEY and CDR2 SVGAGI. The CDR3 reads CASSPGDSFYGYTF. The CDR3 DNA sequence: TGTGCCAGCAGTCCCGGAGACAGTTTCTATGGCTACACCTTC.

The chain recombines TRBV9 with TRBJ2-3; 11 nucleotides agree with TRBD2. This CDR3 comprises 15 residues. J was trimmed by 6 bases and V by 2 bases; bases with no gene match: 5. Germline CDR1 and CDR2: SGDLS and YYNGEE. The CDR3 DNA reads as TGTGCCAGCAGCGTCACTAGCGGGAGAGGGGATACGCAGTATTTT. It translates to CASSVTSGRGDTQYF.

J is TRBJ1-5 and V is TRBV29-1, with D maybe TRBD1 (5 bases). Germline V CDR1 and CDR2: SQVTM, ANQGSEA. V shed 6 bases and J shed 0 bases, with 12 bases lying between them. This CDR3 is built from 14 residues. CDR3 sequence reads: CSVVVRGSNQPQHF. CDR3 DNA: TGCAGCGTGGTGGTTAGGGGTAGCAATCAGCCCCAGCATTTT.

This clone was found a few times. The chain combines TRBV5-1 with TRBJ1-4; TRBD1 agrees at 9 bases. The CDR3 is 15 amino acids. The V segment lost 4 bases and the J segment 8 bases; nucleotides outside the gene matches: 9. The germline gives CDR1 SGHRS, CDR2 YFSETQ. The CDR3 nucleotides read TGCGCCAGCAGCCAGCAGGGACAGGGAGAGGAAAAACTGTTTTTT. This translates into CASSQQGQGEEKLFF.

The CDR3 coding sequence is TGCGCCAGCAGCTTGGAGGATAGCGGGGGCTACGAGCAGTACTTC. This encodes CASSLEDSGGYEQYF. This chain joins TRBV5-1 and TRBJ2-7, with 9 bases matching TRBD2. The CDR3 spans 15 residues. Germline V CDR1 and CDR2: SGHRS, YFSETQ. V dropped 0 bases and J dropped 3; count of bases not matched to a gene: 4.

The chain couples TRBV18 to TRBJ2-1, with 12 nucleotides matching TRBD2. The germline gives CDR1 KGHSH, CDR2 LQKENI. Germline trimming cut 6 bases from V and 4 bases from J; bases unmatched to any gene: 1. The CDR3 totals 14 residues. DNA for the CDR3: TGTGCCAGCTCGCTAGCGGGGGGGTACAATGAGCAGTTCTTC. This encodes CASSLAGGYNEQFF. The full variable domain, in which reference TRBV18 and TRBJ2-1 provide the parts outside the CDR3, is NAGVMQNPRHLVRRRGQEARLRCSPMKGHSHVYWYRQLPEEGLKFMVYLQKENIIDESGMPKERFSAEFPKEGPSILRIQQVVRGDSAAYFCASSLAGGYNEQFFGPGTRLTVL.

CDR3 bases: TGTGCCAGTAGTAGTATTCGGGGTTGGGAAACTGAAGCTTTCTTT. It encodes CASSSIRGWETEAFF. The chain uses TRBV19 and TRBJ1-1; no clear D gene. The CDR3 runs to 15 residues. V was trimmed by 4 bases and J by 5 bases, leaving 17 bases between them. Germline CDR1 LNHDA, CDR2 SQIVND (reference sequence).

CDR3 DNA sequence: TGCGCCAGCAGCTCCGGGACAGGGGACAATGAGCAGTTCTTC. Its protein product is CASSSGTGDNEQFF. The V gene is TRBV5-1, the J gene TRBJ2-1; 10 bases agree with TRBD1. The germline CDR1 and CDR2 sequences are SGHRS and YFSETQ. The CDR3 sequence is 14 residues long. J gave up 5 bases and V 3 bases, and 2 bases lay outside the gene matches.

This sequence joins TRBV7-9 and TRBJ1-5; D uncertain. The CDR3 contains 14 residues. CDR1 is SEHNR and CDR2 is FQNEAQ in the germline V gene (reference sequence). V lost 3 bases and J 7 bases, leaving 13 bases between the germline ends. CDR3 bases: TGTGCCAGCAGCTTCTCAAATGAGGGCCAGCCCCAGCATTTT. It specifies CASSFSNEGQPQHF.

The rearrangement links TRBV6-6 to TRBJ1-2; 11 bases fit TRBD1. Germline V gene data show CDR1 as MNHNY and CDR2 as SVGAGI (reference sequence). There are 13 residues in the CDR3. The trim removed 6 bases at V and 8 bases at J, leaving 5 bases unmatched. CDR3 protein: CASSGQGAGGYTF. The CDR3 DNA reads TGTGCCAGCAGCGGACAGGGGGCAGGGGGCTACACCTTC.

This sequence joins TRBV5-1 and TRBJ1-1, with 12 bases aligning to TRBD1. V lost 3 bases and J lost 10; bases outside the gene matches: 4. Germline V lookup: CDR1 SGHRS, CDR2 YFSETQ. The CDR3 is 13 residues long. The CDR3 DNA reads as TGCGCCAGCAGCTGGGGACAGGGGGCCGGAGCTTTCTTT. Its protein is CASSWGQGAGAFF. The complete variable domain, with remaining parts taken from reference TRBV5-1 and TRBJ1-1, reads KAGVTQTPRYLIKTRGQQVTLSCSPISGHRSVSWYQQTPGQGLQFLFEYFSETQRNKGNFPGRFSGRQFSNSRSEMNVSTLELGDSALYLCASSWGQGAGAFFGQGTRLTVV.

V is TRBV6-5 and J is TRBJ2-7; a weak D match, TRBD2 (5 bases). There are 14 residues in the CDR3. Germline lookup yields CDR1 MNHEY and CDR2 SVGAGI. V was shortened by 5 bases and J by 7 bases, with 18 bases between the two germline ends. CDR3 loop: CASSVVKRSGEQYF. The CDR3 nucleotides are TGTGCCAGCAGTGTCGTGAAGCGATCGGGAGAGCAGTACTTC.

The rearrangement joins TRBV5-1 to TRBJ1-2; 7 nucleotides agree with TRBD1. The germline V gene has CDR1 SGHRS and CDR2 YFSETQ. This CDR3 has 14 amino acids. With V trimmed by 4 bases and J by 8 bases, 11 bases remained unmatched. The CDR3 reads CASSPNRDSGGYTF. Here the CDR3 DNA reads TGCGCCAGCAGCCCGAACCGGGACAGTGGCGGCTACACCTTC. Filled out from reference TRBV5-1 and TRBJ1-2, the complete variable domain reads KAGVTQTPRYLIKTRGQQVTLSCSPISGHRSVSWYQQTPGQGLQFLFEYFSETQRNKGNFPGRFSGRQFSNSRSEMNVSTLELGDSALYLCASSPNRDSGGYTFGSGTRLTVV.